One TCR beta chain is described in this entry. The antigen is not known. This sample stems from a study of long-term antiretroviral therapy in people with HIV. Overall study: The 2015 immediate-ART recommendation was preceded by the earliest samples by about a decade.

Samples were assayed with immunoSEQ v3.0 at survey level. Repertoires were generated with immunoSEQ multiplex PCR, while TCRdb's copy carries only in-frame clones and drops some. The top ten clones hold 8.1% of a sample with 25,000 to 30,000 clones, 95% of them seen once. Findings and limits, study-wide: Diversity remained lower than transplant donor controls, even though it increased after ART.

The sample here was unsorted PBMCs, taken 5.3 years after starting antiretroviral therapy. The sequence was collected from a man younger than 45 with HIV.

The chain's CDR3 is CAWSTGQGAGQPQHF. The CDR3 bases are TGTGCCTGGAGTACGGGACAGGGGGCAGGGCAGCCCCAGCATTTT. This chain links TRBV30 with TRBJ1-5, with 12 bases aligning to TRBD1. Germline V gene lookup returns CDR1 GTSNPN and CDR2 SVGIG (reference sequence). This CDR3 has 15 residues. V lost 2 bases and J lost 7; bases outside the gene matches: 6.